Listed below are T cell receptor beta chains from one sample, sequenced in a study of T cell responses to AZD1222 COVID-19 vaccine. TCRdb keeps only in-frame clones here, not all; method: immunoSEQ multiplex PCR. This repertoire shows around 84,000 clones, around 90% found once; its top ten account for roughly 7%. Here the sequenced sample was peripheral blood, taken on day 0 of MenACWY control vaccination. The receptors here all came from an adult in good health. Each CDR3 is given with its conserved first and last residue. D genes are given only for firm matches. Rows give clone size only sometimes, using once, few, many, or a class for an expanded clone.

DNA	CDR3	size	V	D	J
TGCGCCAGCAGCCAACCGCCGACAGGCATGAACACTGAAGCTTTCTTT	CASSQPPTGMNTEAFF	.	TRBV4-1	.	TRBJ1-1
TGTGCCAGCAGTTTTTCCGACTCACCCCTCCACTTT	CASSFSDSPLHF	once	TRBV12-3/TRBV12-4	.	TRBJ1-6
TGTGCCAGCAGTTTGGGACCTCAAGAGACCCAGTACTTC	CASSLGPQETQYF	.	TRBV7-8	.	TRBJ2-5
TGTGTCAGAAGCTTAGGGACAGGGCCTGGCGGCTACACCTTC	CVRSLGTGPGGYTF	.	TRBV7-5	.	TRBJ1-2
TGTGCCAGCAGAGAGGACAGGGGGCCAGATACGCAGTATTTT	CASREDRGPDTQYF	.	TRBV2	TRBD1	TRBJ2-3
TGTGCCAGCAGCGCCGGGGAACCCACAGATACGCAGTATTTT	CASSAGEPTDTQYF	.	TRBV27	.	TRBJ2-3
TGTGCCAGCAGTTTCCTGGCCGGCGCAGTCACCAACACTGAAGCTTTCTTT	CASSFLAGAVTNTEAFF	once	TRBV6-2/TRBV6-3	.	TRBJ1-1
TGTGCCAGCAGCTTAGCTAGCGGTGCGGGCTCCGCCGGGGAGCTGTTTTTT	CASSLASGAGSAGELFF	.	TRBV7-8	.	TRBJ2-2
TGTGCCAGTGACGGGGGAGGAATGCCAGATACGCAGTATTTT	CASDGGGMPDTQYF	.	TRBV19	.	TRBJ2-3
TGCAGTGCTAGTTGGGCGGGAGCCACAGATACGCAGTATTTT	CSASWAGATDTQYF	few	TRBV20-1	TRBD2	TRBJ2-3
TGTGCCACCAGTGATCACAGGGACCATGAGCAGTTCTTC	CATSDHRDHEQFF	.	TRBV24-1	.	TRBJ2-1
TGTGCCAGCATGTTGGCAGGGGGCAATGAGCAGTTCTTC	CASMLAGGNEQFF	.	TRBV25-1	TRBD1	TRBJ2-1
TGCAGTGCTGGACTGCACATTCAGTACTTC	CSAGLHIQYF	.	TRBV20-1	.	TRBJ2-4
TGTGCCAGCAGTTTCTTAAGGGGATCCACAGATACGCAGTATTTT	CASSFLRGSTDTQYF	.	TRBV27	.	TRBJ2-3
TGCGCCAGCAGCCCAGTGACGGGTTCGGACACTGAAGCTTTCTTT	CASSPVTGSDTEAFF	.	TRBV5-1	.	TRBJ1-1
TGTGCCAGCAGCCTGGGGGGGGACAGGGGTTACGAGCAGTACTTC	CASSLGGDRGYEQYF	.	TRBV3-1/TRBV3-2	TRBD1	TRBJ2-7
TGTGCCAGTAGTCGGCTAGCGGGGAAGGGCTACGAGCAGTACTTC	CASSRLAGKGYEQYF	.	TRBV19	TRBD2	TRBJ2-7
TGCGCCAGCAGCTTCACTGAGCAAGAGACCCAGTACTTC	CASSFTEQETQYF	.	TRBV5-1	.	TRBJ2-5
TGTGCCAGCAGTTTATGGGTCGCTCAGGTTGACACAGATACGCAGTATTTT	CASSLWVAQVDTDTQYF	.	TRBV28	.	TRBJ2-3
TGTGCCAGCAGCCAAGACAGGAACACAGATACGCAGTATTTT	CASSQDRNTDTQYF	.	TRBV3-1/TRBV3-2	.	TRBJ2-3
TGTGCCAGCAGTTACTCAGGGCAGGGCGTACCGAAGCCCCAGCATTTT	CASSYSGQGVPKPQHF	.	TRBV6-6	.	TRBJ1-5
TGTGCCAGCAGCTTGGATAGGACAGGGGGCTCACCCCTCCACTTT	CASSLDRTGGSPLHF	.	TRBV5-4	TRBD1	TRBJ1-6
TGTGCCAGCAGCTTAATAGATAGCAATCAGCCCCAGCATTTT	CASSLIDSNQPQHF	.	TRBV7-8	.	TRBJ1-5
TGCGCCAGCAGCTTTGGTATTCTGGGGAACACTGAAGCTTTCTTT	CASSFGILGNTEAFF	.	TRBV5-1	.	TRBJ1-1
TGCGCCAGCAGCTTCGGCAGGGGATCCCGCGAGCAGTACTTC	CASSFGRGSREQYF	.	TRBV5-1	.	TRBJ2-7
TGCAGCGCTGAGACAGGGGCCCCCCACGAGCAGTACTTC	CSAETGAPHEQYF	.	TRBV29-1	TRBD1	TRBJ2-7
TGTGCCAGCAGTTACTCATCGGACAGGGCTGAAAAACTGTTTTTT	CASSYSSDRAEKLFF	once	TRBV6-5	TRBD1	TRBJ1-4